Included here is one TCR beta chain sequence, with context. This clone was counted between two and nine times. Its antigen remains undetermined. Base quality data are lacking; no much larger clone is found one base away. The CDR3 holds 14 amino acids from the cysteine to the phenylalanine. The CDR3 DNA has 42 bases and is translated from base 1. Trimming takes 2 bases from V and 0 bases from J, and the germline ends sit 8 bases apart. CDR1 is given as LNHDA and CDR2 as SQIVND, both from the germline V gene (reference sequence). The data were taken from a study of cytomegalovirus exposure and HLA in healthy donors (dated by TCRdb to about 2017). With respect to the entire study: In an earlier analysis of roughly 590 of the donors, roughly 300 Gb of sequence data and 90 million to 120 million unique TCR beta sequences from about 180 million T cells were reported. An early release covering approximately 600 HLA-typed donors comprised approximately 300 gigabases of sequencing data and 65 million to 100 million unique TCR sequences. Among the roughly 390 genotyped donors, around 81% belonged to the genetic ancestry cluster associated with self-reported Caucasian donors. The aim of the study was to test whether cataloging public T cell receptors could identify signatures of past pathogen exposure. Using immunosequencing, the study profiled T cell repertoires from approximately 700 subjects and related those repertoires to cytomegalovirus serostatus. A separate validation cohort of 90 to 150 different subjects was used in addition to the roughly 670-subject first cohort. The study combined high-throughput TCR immunosequencing, statistical association of individual TCRs with disease status, and machine learning to predict cytomegalovirus infection status. To study patterns of TCR occurrence, a later analysis re-analyzed previously published TCR beta repertoires from around 700 donors and added high-resolution HLA genotyping. Rather than using new phenotypic data, the later analysis identified candidate immune exposures from TCR beta sequences and from how often those sequences occurred across donors. In an earlier analysis of 500 to 650 of the donors, high-throughput TCR beta sequencing was used to judge whether each TCR beta V gene segment behaved as functional or pseudogenic. Alongside the repertoire data, information on donor age, sex, ethnicity and CMV serostatus was compiled. In a later genetic analysis, genome-wide SNP genotypes for about three fifths of the roughly 670 donors were used, and that subset was treated as a discovery cohort. Every discovery cohort repertoire had been produced on one sequencing platform. HLA typing covered class I and class II loci at four-digit resolution. Typing coverage varied by locus: roughly 620-640 donors for A, B, C, DRB1 and DQB1; more than 500 for DQA1; around 610 for DPA1; around 490 for DPB1. About 5 DR-DQ haplotypes were handled as single units for association and clustering, since linkage in the cohort was strong. Among 300 to 450 genotyped donors of the cohort, an average of 235,054 unique TCR beta nucleotide sequences were sequenced per donor, around 20% of them non-productive. The paper as a whole reports these results and caveats: According to a later analysis, most CMV-associated TCR beta chains appeared to be HLA-restricted, and the HLA associations seemed to be driven largely by CMV exposure. At a false discovery rate of 0.05, a later analysis linked 15,000 to 20,000 TCR beta sequences to specific HLA alleles. In a later analysis, HLA-associated TCR beta chains showed more clonal expansion and lower generation probabilities than non-associated chains that were equally common. An association between a missense DCLRE1C variant and V-gene and J-gene trimming of TCR beta chains was found in a later genetic analysis and replicated in an independent cohort. Because some donors lacked HLA typing at each locus, the association tests relied only on the typed subset. Some IMGT-functional V segments, including TRBV6-2 and TRBV6-3, could not be told apart with the 87-base-pair reads, so those segments were excluded. When HLA alleles, especially DR and DQ, strongly co-occurred, TCR associations were difficult to assign to individual alleles. Broadly in line with IMGT annotations, most TCR beta V segments showed up in productive rearrangements about 90% or about 30% of the time in an earlier analysis of roughly 590 of the donors. Because counts were too low, seventeen rarely observed V segments, including chromosome 9 orphons, were left out of the earlier analysis of some 600 of the donors. The classifier was reported to diagnose cytomegalovirus status with high specificity and sensitivity in both the original cohort and the validation cohort. Roughly uniform sequencing depth across donors was assumed in presence/absence analyses, although this assumption may not hold. A cluster of highly shared sequence variants was judged likely to be a technical artifact of the sequencing pipeline. Correlated functional status among segregating V segments might reflect linkage disequilibrium, but an unknown experimental factor could not be ruled out. In the study, about 150 TCR beta chains were listed as associated with cytomegalovirus. In vitro tests confirmed that a few of the cytomegalovirus-associated TCR beta chains recognize cytomegalovirus antigens. According to a later analysis, parvovirus B19, influenza, CMV and Epstein-Barr virus appeared linked to several top co-occurrence clusters. The only immune exposure information available for the cohort was CMV serostatus. The cohort was sequenced for TCR beta chains only, and without alpha or paired-chain data the features that could be detected were limited. In a later genetic analysis, fewer N-insertions in productive TCRs were reported among donors in an Asian-associated ancestry cluster than the roughly 640-donor mean. A further reported finding was that TCR beta sequences accurately predicted the HLA-A and HLA-B alleles for most subjects in the first cohort. In a later analysis, the rate of TCR association differed among HLA loci, with DRB1 alleles having the most associated TCRs and HLA-C alleles having the fewest. The authors suggested that the approach could potentially be extended to other disease states and immunological phenotypes. Most TCR sequences were seen in very few donors, while some public TCRs were found in many individuals.

Libraries were prepared through the immunoSEQ multiplex PCR assay. A mixture of 60 forward primers for TCR Vbeta segments and 13 reverse primers for TCR Jbeta segments was used in the multiplex PCR. The CDR3 region of rearranged TCR beta genes was amplified from genomic DNA with a multiplex PCR assay. The Illumina HiSeq System was used to sequence the amplified TCR beta libraries as 87-base-pair reads. Concerning the study's data processing: In a later analysis, tens of millions of unique TCR beta chains were counted across the 666 repertoires, and some 10 million of these chains were shared by at least two donors. A nearest-neighbor algorithm error-corrected the raw reads and collapsed the reads into unique sequences, merging closely related sequences to remove PCR and sequencing errors. To assign V, D and J gene segments, CDR3 sequences were aligned to IMGT reference sequences. For a sequence to be retained, at least a six-nucleotide match to both a V gene segment and a J gene segment was required. Rearrangements were called productive when the CDR3 lacked stop codons and stayed in frame with V and J; all others were non-productive. Following IMGT convention, CDR3 was defined as the stretch from the second conserved V-encoded cysteine to the conserved J-encoded phenylalanine. The earlier analysis of some 580 of the donors excluded any sequence lacking an unambiguous match to a single V gene segment. An earlier analysis of a few hundred of the donors called V segments functional above 56.7% productive rearrangements and segregating when the between-donor standard deviation exceeded 5%. A statistical classification framework was developed to diagnose cytomegalovirus status using the catalog of TCR beta chain sequences. A later analysis assigned V and J genes by comparing TCR nucleotide sequences with IMGT/GENE-DB human TR gene sequences. Using the TCRdist pipeline, a later analysis assigned CDR3 sequences along with most-parsimonious VDJ recombination scenarios. In a later analysis, each TCR beta chain was defined by its CDR3 amino acid sequence together with its V-gene family, and reads without a unique V-gene family were excluded. To address suspected cross-contamination and a sequencing artifact, a later analysis removed 592 highly shared, low-generation-probability nucleotide sequences. In a later analysis, a clonal expansion index for each public chain was calculated from normalized within-repertoire ranks of inferred template counts. A later analysis computed generation probabilities with a VDJ recombination model fitted to out-of-frame rearrangements, and checked the results against IGoR. A later analysis scored TCR-TCR, TCR-HLA and TCR-CMV co-occurrence with hypergeometric tests, applying a repertoire-size bias correction to TCR pairs. In a later analysis, false discovery rates were estimated by permuting HLA or CMV assignments 20 times. In a later analysis, co-occurring TCRs were grouped using DBSCAN, and TCRdist sequence similarity was added for clustering within HLA-allele-positive subsets. Repertoires with fewer than 30,000 or more than 120,000 public chains were left out of co-occurrence clustering, as were about 5 repertoires with anomalous nucleotide sharing. TCRdb provides this immuneACCESS table in a form limited to in-frame rearrangements. Some clones are lacking; in checked studies, under half of them reflect an unresolved V gene, and why the rest are absent is not known. Clonal size and the V and J genes are those of that table, whereas D and trimming came from the DNA. This sample holds roughly 180,000 clones; about three quarters were observed only once. The ten largest clonotypes hold about 1.6% of the sample.

The cohort consisted of 600 to 700 healthy bone marrow donors. Cohort members were all nominally healthy when sampled, although unrecorded immune exposures were likely present. The donor tested CMV seronegative and was one of the 352 seronegative cohort members. Every donor gave a peripheral blood sample, and the peripheral blood mononuclear cells from that sample were used for TCR beta sequencing. The Qiagen DNeasy Blood Extraction Kit was used to extract genomic DNA from the blood cell samples. This clonotype was sampled from a man aged 18 to 30 in good health and CMV-seronegative. The sequence links TRBV19 to TRBJ2-7; the D segment could be TRBD1, given 5 matching bases. Sequenced sample: PBMCs. The CDR3 reads CASSITGSSYEQYF. At the DNA level, the sequence is TGTGCCAGTAGTATAACAGGAAGCTCCTACGAGCAGTACTTC.